The 14 T cell receptor beta chains presented below share a single source sample, sequenced in a study of blood T cell repertoires in COVID-19. Data came from immunoSEQ multiplex PCR; TCRdb stores just in-frame clones and leaves some out. The sample holds around 180,000 clones, 70% to 85% seen once. Sequencing was done on a sample of PBMCs or T cells enriched from blood (not recorded which). The receptor set was obtained from a man in his fifties or sixties who had recovered from COVID-19.

This chain connects TRBV9 to TRBJ1-4; 7 bases are shared with TRBD1. Per germline, CDR1 SGDLS and CDR2 YYNGEE. Germline trimming cut 0 bases from V and 5 bases from J; bases unmatched to any gene: 4. This CDR3 has 15 amino acids. In DNA form, the CDR3 reads TGTGCCAGCAGCGTAGAACAGGGGAGGAATGAAAAACTGTTTTTT. Translating it yields CASSVEQGRNEKLFF.

The CDR3 here is CASSPSQTGHEAFF. The CDR3 region has the DNA TGTGCCAGCTCACCTTCCCAAACAGGGCACGAAGCTTTCTTT. The chain combines TRBV18 with TRBJ1-1; D might be TRBD1 (6 bases). Germline lookup yields CDR1 KGHSH and CDR2 LQKENI. The V gene lost 3 bases and the J gene lost 8 bases, with 16 bases spanning the gap. The length of the CDR3 is 14 residues.

The gene calls are TRBV28 and TRBJ1-5; perhaps TRBD1 as D (6 bases). The CDR3 consists of 15 residues. The V end was cut by 6 bases, the J end by 7 bases, with 19 bases between. CDR1 and CDR2 (germline): MDHEN, SYDVKM. CDR3 nucleotide sequence: TGTGCCAGCAGCCTCTTTCAGGGGTCGCAACAGCCCCAGCATTTT. As protein: CASSLFQGSQQPQHF.

The chain recombines TRBV27 with TRBJ2-1; TRBD2 matches at 7 bases. V lost 5 bases to trimming and J lost 4 bases; unmatched junction nucleotides: 2. Germline CDR1 and CDR2: MNHEY and SMNVEV (reference sequence). This CDR3 is built from 13 residues. CDR3 protein: CASSISGYNEQFF. CDR3 nucleotides: TGTGCCAGCAGTATTAGCGGGTACAATGAGCAGTTCTTC.

The genes are TRBV5-1 and TRBJ1-1; 9 positions match TRBD1. Germline lookup yields CDR1 SGHRS and CDR2 YFSETQ. Losses at the gene ends were 5 bases for V and 1 base for J; bases not matched to a gene: 6. This CDR3 has 15 amino acids. CDR3 DNA: TGCGCCAGCAGGCCGGACAGGGGAGGGAACACTGAAGCTTTCTTT. It is translated as CASRPDRGGNTEAFF.

This sequence joins TRBV23-1 and TRBJ1-5; D not certain. TRBV23-1 is sorted into the ORF group, with uncertain function. Deletions cut 7 bases from V and 2 bases from J, with 12 bases between. CDR3 size: 14 residues. The CDR3 here is CASKRGLGNQPQHF. Here the CDR3 DNA reads TGCGCCAGCAAGAGAGGGTTGGGCAATCAGCCCCAGCATTTT.

CDR3 sequence (DNA): TGCGCCAGCAGCTTGGCCGCAGTTAATGAAAAACTGTTTTTT. Encoded protein: CASSLAAVNEKLFF. The chain recombines TRBV5-1 with TRBJ1-4; no clear D gene. Trimming removed 0 bases from V and 4 bases from J, with 7 bases in between. This CDR3 has 14 amino acids. Germline CDR1 is SGHRS and CDR2 is YFSETQ.

V is TRBV4-3 and J is TRBJ1-1; D not certain. This CDR3 spans 15 amino acids. V dropped 0 bases and J dropped 0 bases, with 8 bases sitting between them. Germline values: CDR1 LGHNA, CDR2 YSLEER. CDR3 nucleotides: TGCGCCAGCAGCCAAGAGAGCGAGGTGAACACTGAAGCTTTCTTT. Encoded protein: CASSQESEVNTEAFF.

The rearrangement uses TRBV5-6 and TRBJ2-2, with TRBD2 matching over 7 bases. Trimming cost V 8 bases and J 1 base; bases outside gene matches: 5. Germline lookup yields CDR1 SGHDT and CDR2 YYEEEE. This CDR3 has 14 residues. CDR3 loop: CASLGRVNTGELFF. The CDR3 DNA follows: TGTGCCAGTCTAGGGAGGGTGAACACCGGGGAGCTGTTTTTT.

The gene calls are TRBV5-1 and TRBJ2-2, with D possibly matching TRBD2 (5 bases). The V end was cut by 5 bases, the J end by 7 bases, with 18 bases between. Per germline, CDR1 SGHRS and CDR2 YFSETQ. This CDR3 comprises 15 residues. CDR3 loop: CASSSGEESNGELFF. CDR3 sequence (DNA): TGCGCCAGCAGTTCCGGGGAAGAAAGTAACGGGGAGCTGTTTTTT.

This clone occurred once. The chain carries TRBV19 and TRBJ2-7, with 9 bases identical to TRBD2. Trimming removed 6 bases from V and 3 bases from J; junction bases left unmatched: 9. The germline CDR1 and CDR2 sequences are LNHDA and SQIVND (reference sequence). The CDR3 is 15 amino acids. For the CDR3, the DNA is TGTGCCAGTAGGACCGGGACTAGCAGTTACTACGAGCAGTACTTC. It specifies CASRTGTSSYYEQYF. The full variable domain, completed using reference TRBV19 and TRBJ2-7, is DGGITQSPKYLFRKEGQNVTLSCEQNLNHDAMYWYRQDPGQGLRLIYYSQIVNDFQKGDIAEGYSVSREKKESFPLTVTSAQKNPTAFYLCASRTGTSSYYEQYFGPGTRLTVT.

This chain uses TRBV11-3 with TRBJ2-5; TRBD1 matches 7 bases. The junction had 6 bases not matched to a gene; V was cut back by 3 bases and J by 5 bases. The CDR3 covers 14 residues. In germline, CDR1 is SGHNT, CDR2 YENEEA. CDR3 in amino acids: CASSLTGQGETQYF. CDR3 sequence (DNA): TGTGCCAGCAGCTTGACAGGGCAGGGGGAGACCCAGTACTTC.

The chain joins TRBV5-6 to TRBJ2-1; TRBD2 matches 7 bases. Germline V gene sequence: CDR1 SGHDT, CDR2 YYEEEE. The CDR3 loop spans 16 amino acids. J was trimmed by 3 bases and V by 0 bases; bases with no gene match: 6. In DNA form, the CDR3 reads TGTGCCAGCAGCTTGGCCGCTAGCGGTGACTACAATGAGCAGTTCTTC. Protein: CASSLAASGDYNEQFF.

This clone appeared a single time. This chain joins TRBV2 and TRBJ2-5; 7 nucleotides agree with TRBD1. J lost 5 bases, V lost 3 bases, and 9 bases had no gene match. CDR1 is SNHLY and CDR2 is FYNNEI in the germline V gene. CDR3 length equals 15 residues. The DNA of the CDR3 is TGTGCCAGCAGTGACGAACTAACAGGGGAGGAGACCCAGTACTTC. It encodes CASSDELTGEETQYF.